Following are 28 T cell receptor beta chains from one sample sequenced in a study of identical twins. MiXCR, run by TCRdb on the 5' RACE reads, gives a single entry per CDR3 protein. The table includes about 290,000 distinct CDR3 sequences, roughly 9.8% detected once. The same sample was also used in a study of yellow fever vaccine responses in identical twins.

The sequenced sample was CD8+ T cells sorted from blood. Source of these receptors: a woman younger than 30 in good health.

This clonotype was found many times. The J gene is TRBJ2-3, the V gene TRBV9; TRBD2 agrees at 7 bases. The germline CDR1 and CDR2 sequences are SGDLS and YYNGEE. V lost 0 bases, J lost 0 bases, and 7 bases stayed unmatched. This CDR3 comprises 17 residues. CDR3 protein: CASSVATGGSSTDTQYF. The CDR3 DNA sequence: TGTGCCAGCAGCGTAGCTACCGGGGGGTCTAGCACAGATACGCAGTATTTT.

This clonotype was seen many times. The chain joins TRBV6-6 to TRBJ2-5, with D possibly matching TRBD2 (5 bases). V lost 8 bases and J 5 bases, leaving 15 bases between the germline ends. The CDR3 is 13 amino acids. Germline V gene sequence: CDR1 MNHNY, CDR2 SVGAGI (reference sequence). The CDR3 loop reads CASAPGPGETQYF. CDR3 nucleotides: TGTGCCAGCGCCCCTGGGCCGGGGGAGACCCAGTACTTC.

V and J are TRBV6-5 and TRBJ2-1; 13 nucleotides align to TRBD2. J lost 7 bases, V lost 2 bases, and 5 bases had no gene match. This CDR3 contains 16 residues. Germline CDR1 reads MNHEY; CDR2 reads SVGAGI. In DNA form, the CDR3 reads TGTGCCAGCAGTTACGGAACGGGACTAGCGGGGAATGAGCAGTTCTTC. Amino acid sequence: CASSYGTGLAGNEQFF.

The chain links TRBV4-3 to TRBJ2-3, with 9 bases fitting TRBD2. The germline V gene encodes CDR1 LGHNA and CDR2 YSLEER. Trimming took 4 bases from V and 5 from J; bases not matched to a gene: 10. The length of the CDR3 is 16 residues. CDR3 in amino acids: CASSPILAGLEDTQYF. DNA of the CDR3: TGCGCCAGCAGCCCCATACTAGCGGGCCTCGAAGATACGCAGTATTTT.

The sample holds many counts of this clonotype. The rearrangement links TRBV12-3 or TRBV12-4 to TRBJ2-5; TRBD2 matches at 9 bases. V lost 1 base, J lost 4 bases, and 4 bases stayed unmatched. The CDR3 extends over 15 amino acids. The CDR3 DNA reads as TGTGCCAGCAGTTTAGGGGGACTAGCTTCAGAGACCCAGTACTTC. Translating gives CASSLGGLASETQYF.

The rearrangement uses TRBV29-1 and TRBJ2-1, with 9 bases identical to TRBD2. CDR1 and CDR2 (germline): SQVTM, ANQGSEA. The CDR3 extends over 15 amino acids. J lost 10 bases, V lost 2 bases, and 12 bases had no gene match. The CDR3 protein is CSVEIFGGRAGEQFF. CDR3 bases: TGCAGCGTTGAAATTTTTGGCGGGAGGGCCGGGGAGCAGTTCTTC.

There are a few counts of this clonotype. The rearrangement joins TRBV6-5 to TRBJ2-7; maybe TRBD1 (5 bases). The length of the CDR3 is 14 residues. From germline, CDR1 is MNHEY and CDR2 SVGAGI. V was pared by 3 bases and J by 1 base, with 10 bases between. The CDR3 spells CASSYRQLSYEQYF. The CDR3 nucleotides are TGTGCCAGCAGTTATAGACAGTTATCCTACGAGCAGTACTTC.

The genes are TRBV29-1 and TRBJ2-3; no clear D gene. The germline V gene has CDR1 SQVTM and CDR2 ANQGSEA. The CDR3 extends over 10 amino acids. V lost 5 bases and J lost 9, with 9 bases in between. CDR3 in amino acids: CSVIEYTQYF. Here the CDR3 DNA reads TGCAGCGTTATTGAGTACACGCAGTATTTT.

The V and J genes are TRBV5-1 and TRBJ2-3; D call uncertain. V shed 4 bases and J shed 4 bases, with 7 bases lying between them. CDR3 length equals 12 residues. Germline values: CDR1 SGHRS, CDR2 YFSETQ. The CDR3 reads CASSETPDTQYF. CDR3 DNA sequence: TGCGCCAGCAGCGAAACCCCAGATACGCAGTATTTT.

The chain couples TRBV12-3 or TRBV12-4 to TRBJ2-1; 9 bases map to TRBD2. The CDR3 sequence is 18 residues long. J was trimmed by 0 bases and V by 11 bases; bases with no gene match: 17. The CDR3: CACCLANRLADSYNEQFF. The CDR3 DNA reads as TGTGCCTGCTGTTTAGCGAACCGACTAGCGGACTCCTACAATGAGCAGTTCTTC.

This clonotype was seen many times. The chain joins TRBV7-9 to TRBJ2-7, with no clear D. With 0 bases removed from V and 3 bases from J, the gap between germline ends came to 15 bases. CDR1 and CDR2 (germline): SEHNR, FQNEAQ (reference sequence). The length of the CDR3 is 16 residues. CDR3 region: CASSLAADGDFYEQYF. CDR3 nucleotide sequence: TGTGCCAGCAGCTTAGCGGCGGACGGAGATTTCTACGAGCAGTACTTC.

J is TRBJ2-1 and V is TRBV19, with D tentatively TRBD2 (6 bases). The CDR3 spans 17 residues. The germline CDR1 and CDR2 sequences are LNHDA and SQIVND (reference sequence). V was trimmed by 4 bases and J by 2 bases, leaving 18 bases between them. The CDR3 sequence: CASSSPRESLAYNEQFF. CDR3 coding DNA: TGTGCCAGTAGTAGTCCCCGGGAGTCCCTCGCCTACAATGAGCAGTTCTTC.

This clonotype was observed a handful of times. CDR3 sequence: CASSQEWLAVTYEQYF. CDR3 DNA: TGCGCCAGCAGCCAAGAGTGGCTAGCGGTCACCTACGAGCAGTACTTC. The chain uses TRBV4-1 and TRBJ2-7; TRBD2 agrees at 7 bases. This CDR3 region has 16 residues. Germline V gene sequence: CDR1 MGHRA, CDR2 YSYEKL. J gave up 2 bases and V 0 bases, and 7 bases lay outside the gene matches.

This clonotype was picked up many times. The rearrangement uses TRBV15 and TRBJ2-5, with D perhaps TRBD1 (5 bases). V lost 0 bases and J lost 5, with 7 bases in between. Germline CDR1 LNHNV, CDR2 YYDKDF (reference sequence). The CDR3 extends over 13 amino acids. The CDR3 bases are TGTGCCACCAGCAGAGACAGGGCTGAGACCCAGTACTTC. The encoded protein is CATSRDRAETQYF.

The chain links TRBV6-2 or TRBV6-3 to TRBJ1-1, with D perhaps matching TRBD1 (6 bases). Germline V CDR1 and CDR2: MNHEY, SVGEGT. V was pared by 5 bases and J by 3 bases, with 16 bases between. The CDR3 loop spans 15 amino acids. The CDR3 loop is CASSPWGGTDTEAFF. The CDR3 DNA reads TGTGCCAGCAGTCCCTGGGGGGGCACAGACACTGAAGCTTTCTTT.

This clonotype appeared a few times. CDR3 protein: CASSRPGTNQPQHF. The CDR3 region has the DNA TGTGCCAGCAGTCGCCCCGGGACTAATCAGCCCCAGCATTTT. V and J are TRBV28 and TRBJ1-5, with D possibly TRBD1 on 5 matching bases. Per germline, CDR1 MDHEN and CDR2 SYDVKM. V was trimmed by 5 bases and J by 4 bases, leaving 12 bases between them. The CDR3 runs to 14 residues.

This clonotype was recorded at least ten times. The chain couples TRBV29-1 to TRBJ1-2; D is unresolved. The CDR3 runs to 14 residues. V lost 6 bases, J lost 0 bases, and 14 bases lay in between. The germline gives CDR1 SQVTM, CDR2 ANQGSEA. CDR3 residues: CSVALAEANYGYTF. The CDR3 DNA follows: TGCAGCGTGGCCCTGGCGGAAGCTAACTATGGCTACACCTTC.

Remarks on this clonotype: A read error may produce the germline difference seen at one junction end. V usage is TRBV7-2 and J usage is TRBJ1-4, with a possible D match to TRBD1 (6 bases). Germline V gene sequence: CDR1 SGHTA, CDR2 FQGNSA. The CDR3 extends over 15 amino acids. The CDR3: CASSLVGGANEKLFF. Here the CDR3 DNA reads TGCGCCAGCAGCTTAGTTGGGGGCGCTAATGAAAAACTGTTTTTT.

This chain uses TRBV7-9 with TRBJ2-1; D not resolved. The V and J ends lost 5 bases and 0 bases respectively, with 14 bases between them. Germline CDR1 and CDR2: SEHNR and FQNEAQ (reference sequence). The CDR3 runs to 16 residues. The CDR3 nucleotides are TGTGCCAGCAGCCCAGGCCCCGAGAGCTCCTACAATGAGCAGTTCTTC. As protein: CASSPGPESSYNEQFF.

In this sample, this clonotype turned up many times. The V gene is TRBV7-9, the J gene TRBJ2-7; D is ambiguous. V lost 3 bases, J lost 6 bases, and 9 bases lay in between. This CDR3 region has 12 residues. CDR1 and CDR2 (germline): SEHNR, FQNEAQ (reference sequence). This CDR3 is CASSFDRGEQYF. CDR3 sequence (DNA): TGTGCCAGCAGCTTCGACCGTGGCGAGCAGTACTTC.

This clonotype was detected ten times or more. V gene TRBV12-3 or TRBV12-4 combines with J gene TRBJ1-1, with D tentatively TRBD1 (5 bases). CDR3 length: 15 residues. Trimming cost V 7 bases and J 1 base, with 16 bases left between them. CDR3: CASTPWGGGNTEAFF. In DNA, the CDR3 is TGTGCCAGCACCCCATGGGGGGGAGGGAACACTGAAGCTTTCTTT.

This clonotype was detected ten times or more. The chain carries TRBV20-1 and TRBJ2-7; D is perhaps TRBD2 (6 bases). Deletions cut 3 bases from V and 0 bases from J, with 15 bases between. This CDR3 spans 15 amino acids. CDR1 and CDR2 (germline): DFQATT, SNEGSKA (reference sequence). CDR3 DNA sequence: TGCAGTGCTAGGCTCGGGGGAGCAAGCTCCTACGAGCAGTACTTC. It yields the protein CSARLGGASSYEQYF.

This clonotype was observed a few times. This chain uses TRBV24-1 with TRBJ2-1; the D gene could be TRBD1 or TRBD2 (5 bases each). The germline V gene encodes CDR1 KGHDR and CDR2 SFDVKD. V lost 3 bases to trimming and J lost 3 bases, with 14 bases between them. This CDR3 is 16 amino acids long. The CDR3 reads CATSDRGPSLYNEQFF. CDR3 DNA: TGTGCCACCAGTGATCGGGGACCGTCGCTCTACAATGAGCAGTTCTTC.

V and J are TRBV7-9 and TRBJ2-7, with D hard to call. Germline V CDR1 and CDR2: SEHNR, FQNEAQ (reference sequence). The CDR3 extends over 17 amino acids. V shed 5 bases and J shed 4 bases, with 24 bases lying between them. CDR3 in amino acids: CASSVPRSGSLAYEQYF. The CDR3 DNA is TGTGCCAGCAGCGTACCTCGGTCTGGAAGTTTGGCGTACGAGCAGTACTTC.

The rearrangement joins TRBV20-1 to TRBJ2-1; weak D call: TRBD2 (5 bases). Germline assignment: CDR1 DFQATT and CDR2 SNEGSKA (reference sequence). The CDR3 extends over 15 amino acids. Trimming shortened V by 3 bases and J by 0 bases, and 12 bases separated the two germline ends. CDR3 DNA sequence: TGCAGTGCTAGCACCAGCGGAATCTCCTACAATGAGCAGTTCTTC. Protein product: CSASTSGISYNEQFF.

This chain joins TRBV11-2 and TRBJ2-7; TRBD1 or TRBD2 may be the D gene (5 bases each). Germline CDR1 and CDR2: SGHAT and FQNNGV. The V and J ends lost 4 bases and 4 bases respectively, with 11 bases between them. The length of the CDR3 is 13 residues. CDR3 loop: CASSYEGSYEQYF. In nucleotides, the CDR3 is TGTGCCAGCAGCTACGAGGGGTCTTACGAGCAGTACTTC.

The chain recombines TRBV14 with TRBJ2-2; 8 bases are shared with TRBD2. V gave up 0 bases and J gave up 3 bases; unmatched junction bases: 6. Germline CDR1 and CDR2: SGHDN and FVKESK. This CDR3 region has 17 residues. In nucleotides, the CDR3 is TGTGCCAGCAGCCAAGATGGGATAGCGGGGTACACCGGGGAGCTGTTTTTT. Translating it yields CASSQDGIAGYTGELFF.

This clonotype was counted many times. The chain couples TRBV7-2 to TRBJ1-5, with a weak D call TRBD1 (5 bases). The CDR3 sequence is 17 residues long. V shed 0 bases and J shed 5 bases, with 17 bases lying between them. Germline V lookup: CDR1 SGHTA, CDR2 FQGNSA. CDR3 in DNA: TGTGCCAGCAGCTTAGCGGGAGGGCAGGGAATATATCAGCCCCAGCATTTT. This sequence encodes CASSLAGGQGIYQPQHF.